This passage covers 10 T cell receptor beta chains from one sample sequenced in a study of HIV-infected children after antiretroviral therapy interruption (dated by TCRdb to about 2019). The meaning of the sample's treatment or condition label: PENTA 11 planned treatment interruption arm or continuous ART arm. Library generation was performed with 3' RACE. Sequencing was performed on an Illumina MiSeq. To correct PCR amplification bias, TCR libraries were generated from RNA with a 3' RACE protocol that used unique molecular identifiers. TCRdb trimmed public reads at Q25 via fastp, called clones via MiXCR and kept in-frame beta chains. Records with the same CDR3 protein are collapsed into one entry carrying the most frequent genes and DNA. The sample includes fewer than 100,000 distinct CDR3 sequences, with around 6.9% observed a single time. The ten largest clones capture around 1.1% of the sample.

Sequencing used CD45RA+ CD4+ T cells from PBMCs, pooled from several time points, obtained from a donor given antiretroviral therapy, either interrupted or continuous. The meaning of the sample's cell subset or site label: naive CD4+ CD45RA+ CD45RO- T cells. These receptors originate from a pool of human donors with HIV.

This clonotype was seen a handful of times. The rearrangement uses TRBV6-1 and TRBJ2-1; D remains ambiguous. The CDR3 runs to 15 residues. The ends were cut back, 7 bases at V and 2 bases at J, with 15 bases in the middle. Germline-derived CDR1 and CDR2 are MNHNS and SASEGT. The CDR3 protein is CASNPDGRTYNEQFF. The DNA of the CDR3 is TGTGCCAGCAACCCGGACGGACGAACCTACAATGAGCAGTTCTTC.

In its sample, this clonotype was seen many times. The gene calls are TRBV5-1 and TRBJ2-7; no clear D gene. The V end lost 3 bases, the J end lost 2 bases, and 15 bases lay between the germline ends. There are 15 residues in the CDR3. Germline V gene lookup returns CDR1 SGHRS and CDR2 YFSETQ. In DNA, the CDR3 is TGCGCCAGCAGCTCGGCCCCGGCCCTTACCTACGAGCAGTACTTC. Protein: CASSSAPALTYEQYF.

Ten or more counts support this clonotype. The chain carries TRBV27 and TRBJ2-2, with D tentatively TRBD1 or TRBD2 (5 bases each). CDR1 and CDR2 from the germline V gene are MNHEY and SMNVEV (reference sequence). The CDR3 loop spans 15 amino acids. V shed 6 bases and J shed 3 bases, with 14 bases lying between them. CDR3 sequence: CASSLLLGDTGELFF. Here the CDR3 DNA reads TGTGCCAGCAGCCTACTCCTGGGGGACACCGGGGAGCTGTTTTTT.

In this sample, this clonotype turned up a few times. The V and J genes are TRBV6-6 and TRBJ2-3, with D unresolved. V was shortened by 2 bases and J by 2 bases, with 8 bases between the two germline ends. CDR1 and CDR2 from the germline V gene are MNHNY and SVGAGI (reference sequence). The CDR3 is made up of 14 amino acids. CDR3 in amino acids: CASSYLGLTDTQYF. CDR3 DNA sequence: TGTGCCAGCAGTTACCTCGGGCTCACAGATACGCAGTATTTT.

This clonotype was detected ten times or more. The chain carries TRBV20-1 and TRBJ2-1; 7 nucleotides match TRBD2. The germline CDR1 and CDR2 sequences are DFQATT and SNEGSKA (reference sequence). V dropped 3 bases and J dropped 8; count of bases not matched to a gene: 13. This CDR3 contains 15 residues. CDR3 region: CSASMLRGRSDEQFF. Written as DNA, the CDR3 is TGCAGTGCTAGTATGTTGCGCGGGAGAAGCGATGAGCAGTTCTTC.

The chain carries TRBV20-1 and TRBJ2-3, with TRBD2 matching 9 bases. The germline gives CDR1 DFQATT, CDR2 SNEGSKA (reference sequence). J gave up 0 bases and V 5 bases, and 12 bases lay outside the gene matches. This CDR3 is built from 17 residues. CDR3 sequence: CSAPRGTSGRSTDTQYF. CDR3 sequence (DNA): TGCAGTGCTCCCAGGGGAACTAGCGGGCGAAGCACAGATACGCAGTATTTT.

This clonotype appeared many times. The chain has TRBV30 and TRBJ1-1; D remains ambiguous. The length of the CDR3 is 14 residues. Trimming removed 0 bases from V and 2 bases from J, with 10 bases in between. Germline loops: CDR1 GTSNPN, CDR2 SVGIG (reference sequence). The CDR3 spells CAWSVQLLNTEAFF. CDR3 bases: TGTGCCTGGAGTGTACAACTGCTAAACACTGAAGCTTTCTTT. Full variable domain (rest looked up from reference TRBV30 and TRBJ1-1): SQTIHQWPATLVQPVGSPLSLECTVEGTSNPNLYWYRQAAGRGLQLLFYSVGIGQISSEVPQNLSASRPQDRQFILSSKKLLLSDSGFYLCAWSVQLLNTEAFFGQGTRLTVV.

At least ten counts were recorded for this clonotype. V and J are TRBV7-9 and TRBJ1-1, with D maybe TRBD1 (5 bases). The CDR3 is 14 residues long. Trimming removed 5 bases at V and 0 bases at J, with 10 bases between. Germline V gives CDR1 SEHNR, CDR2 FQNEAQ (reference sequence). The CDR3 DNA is TGTGCCAGCAGCCTCCGACAGATGAACACTGAAGCTTTCTTT. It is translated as CASSLRQMNTEAFF.

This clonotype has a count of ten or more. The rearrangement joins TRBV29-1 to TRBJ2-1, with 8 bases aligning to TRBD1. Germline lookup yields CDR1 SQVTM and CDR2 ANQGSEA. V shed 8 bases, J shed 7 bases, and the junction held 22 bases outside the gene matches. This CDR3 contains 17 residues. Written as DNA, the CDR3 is TGCAGCACCTCGTTGAGTAGGGTCAGGGGGCTTAGGAATGAGCAGTTCTTC. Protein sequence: CSTSLSRVRGLRNEQFF.

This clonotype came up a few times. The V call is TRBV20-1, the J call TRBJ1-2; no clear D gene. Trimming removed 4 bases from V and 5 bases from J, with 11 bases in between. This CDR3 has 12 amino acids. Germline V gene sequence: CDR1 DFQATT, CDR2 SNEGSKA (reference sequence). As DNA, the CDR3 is TGCAGTGCTAAAGTGACAACTTATGGCTACACCTTC. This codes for CSAKVTTYGYTF.